The 5 T cell receptor beta chains given below trace back to one sample, sequenced in a study of CD8+CD57+ T cells in acquired aplastic anemia. Genomic DNA, the template, was used for profiling of the TCR beta VDJ and CDR3. TCRdb called the reads again in MiXCR, with one record for every CDR3 protein. This sample carries over 200,000 distinct CDR3 sequences, about 59% of them seen once, and the ten largest clones take roughly 29%. The sample consisted of sorted CD4+, CD8+, or CD8+CD57+ T cells (not recorded which) from PBMCs. All receptors derive from a human donor in good health.

J is TRBJ1-1 and V is TRBV10-1; D gene uncertain. The germline V gene has CDR1 WNHNN and CDR2 SYGVQD (reference sequence). The V end was cut by 2 bases, the J end by 1 base, with 11 bases between. This CDR3 is 15 amino acids long. CDR3 nucleotides: TGCGCCAGCAGTGAGGGAGGCGCCTCGAACACTGAAGCTTTCTTT. As protein: CASSEGGASNTEAFF.

This clonotype has a count of ten or more. J is TRBJ1-6 and V is TRBV5-8; D is uncertain. The CDR3 has 14 amino acids. CDR1 SGHTS and CDR2 YDEGEE come from the germline V gene. V shed 2 bases and J shed 5 bases, with 8 bases lying between them. This CDR3 is CASSFMGNNSPLHF. The CDR3 DNA is TGTGCCAGCAGCTTTATGGGGAATAATTCACCCCTCCACTTT.

This clonotype was found many times. Here the CDR3 reads CASSETGGSYNEQFF. The CDR3 DNA reads TGTGCCAGCAGTGAAACAGGGGGATCCTACAATGAGCAGTTCTTC. J is TRBJ2-1 and V is TRBV6-4; the match to TRBD1 covers 8 bases. The germline gives CDR1 MRHNA, CDR2 SNTAGT. V gave up 3 bases and J gave up 1 base; unmatched junction bases: 2. This CDR3 contains 15 residues.

This chain's CDR3 is CASSSFDGNTF. The CDR3 coding sequence is TGTGCCAGCAGCTCGTTTGACGGAAACACCTTC. The rearrangement uses TRBV5-6 and TRBJ1-2; D unclear. Germline values: CDR1 SGHDT, CDR2 YYEEEE. The CDR3 covers 11 residues. The ends were cut back, 3 bases at V and 12 bases at J, with 12 bases in the middle. The full variable domain, rest sourced from reference TRBV5-6 and TRBJ1-2, is DAGVTQSPTHLIKTRGQQVTLRCSPKSGHDTVSWYQQALGQGPQFIFQYYEEEERQRGNFPDRFSGHQFPNYSSELNVNALLLGDSALYLCASSSFDGNTFGSGTRLTVV.

The rearrangement links TRBV6-5 to TRBJ1-1; D is unresolved. This CDR3 is built from 11 residues. Deletions cut 2 bases from V and 5 bases from J, with 3 bases between. Germline CDR1 MNHEY, CDR2 SVGAGI. DNA of the CDR3: TGTGCCAGCAGTTACGGGACTGAAGCTTTCTTT. This translates into CASSYGTEAFF.